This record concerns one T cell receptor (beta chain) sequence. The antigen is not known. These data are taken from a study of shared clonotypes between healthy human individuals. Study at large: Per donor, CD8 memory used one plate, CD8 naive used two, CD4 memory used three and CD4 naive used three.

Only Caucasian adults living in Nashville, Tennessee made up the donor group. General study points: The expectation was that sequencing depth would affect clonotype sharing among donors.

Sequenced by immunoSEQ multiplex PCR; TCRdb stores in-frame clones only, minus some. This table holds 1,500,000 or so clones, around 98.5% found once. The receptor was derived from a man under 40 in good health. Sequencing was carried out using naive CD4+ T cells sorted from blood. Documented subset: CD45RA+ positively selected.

This CDR3 reads CASSGGLDQPQHF. In nucleotides, the CDR3 is TGTGCCAGCAGCGGGGGACTGGATCAGCCCCAGCATTTT. V gene TRBV7-8 combines with J gene TRBJ1-5; D is possibly TRBD1 (5 bases). This CDR3 has 13 amino acids. Germline V lookup: CDR1 SGHVS, CDR2 FQNEAQ. Trimming removed 5 bases from V and 5 bases from J, with 10 bases in between.